Listed below are T cell receptor beta chains from one sample, sequenced in a study of T-cell memory formation after mild COVID-19. TCRdb independently ran MiXCR on the 5' RACE reads; one entry per CDR3 protein. In the table there are 250,000 to 350,000 distinct CDR3 sequences, 15% to 20% of which are singletons. The sequenced sample consisted of PBMCs or a T cell subset sorted from them (not recorded which). The receptors shown here come from a man younger than 30 who had mild COVID-19 (a few samples of this study predate the infection). Cell type and time point are not known. The CDR3 runs from the conserved cysteine through the conserved F or W. The order of the fields is D gene, J gene, V gene, clone size, CDR3 DNA, CDR3 protein. D genes are given only for firm matches. Size is stated for part of the rows, as once, few or many counts, or as a class when the clone is expanded.

D: .; J: TRBJ1-6; V: TRBV5-1; size: many; DNA: TGCGCCAGCAGCTTGTACCTTGCTAATTCACCCCTCCACTTT; CDR3: CASSLYLANSPLHF
D: TRBD2; J: TRBJ2-5; V: TRBV11-2; size: .; DNA: TGTGCCAGCAGCTCCGCGGGGGGCCGGGAGACCCAGTACTTC; CDR3: CASSSAGGRETQYF
D: .; J: TRBJ2-3; V: TRBV9; size: .; DNA: TGTGCCAGCAGCGTAAGTGGGTCGGGCACAGATACGCAGTATTTT; CDR3: CASSVSGSGTDTQYF
D: .; J: TRBJ2-3; V: TRBV9; size: few; DNA: TGTGCCAGCAGCGGTAGTTGGACAGATACGCAGTATTTT; CDR3: CASSGSWTDTQYF
D: .; J: TRBJ1-3; V: TRBV5-1; size: .; DNA: TGCGCCAGCAGCTTGGAAGCAGGGGCCTCTGGAAACACCATATATTTT; CDR3: CASSLEAGASGNTIYF
D: TRBD1; J: TRBJ2-2; V: TRBV9; size: many; DNA: TGTGCCAGCAGCGTAGGCAGGACAGGGGGTCACACCGGGGAGCTGTTTTTT; CDR3: CASSVGRTGGHTGELFF
D: .; J: TRBJ2-2; V: TRBV12-3/TRBV12-4; size: .; DNA: TGTGCCAGCAGTTTAGGAGGGGGGTGGAACACCGGGGAGCTGTTTTTT; CDR3: CASSLGGGWNTGELFF
D: .; J: TRBJ2-3; V: TRBV5-1; size: once; DNA: TGCGCCAGCAGCTTGGAGGGCTCTAGGGGGAGCACAGATACGCAGTATTTT; CDR3: CASSLEGSRGSTDTQYF
D: .; J: TRBJ1-3; V: TRBV5-4; size: few; DNA: TGTGCCAGCAGCCCTAAGGACAGTTCCTCTGGAAACACCATATATTTT; CDR3: CASSPKDSSSGNTIYF
D: .; J: TRBJ2-5; V: TRBV5-1; size: few; DNA: TGCGCCAGCGCGGGCGGGGCCGGGCATGCGGAGACCCAGTACTTC; CDR3: CASAGGAGHAETQYF
D: .; J: TRBJ1-1; V: TRBV4-1; size: .; DNA: TGCGCCAGCAGCGGGCAGGGCCAGCTCACTGAAGCTTTCTTT; CDR3: CASSGQGQLTEAFF
D: TRBD2; J: TRBJ2-3; V: TRBV6-6; size: .; DNA: TGTGCCAGCAGCAAAGCGGGGGGGCTGCTCGATACGCAGTATTTT; CDR3: CASSKAGGLLDTQYF
D: .; J: TRBJ1-2; V: TRBV7-2; size: .; DNA: TGTGCCAGCAGCTTAGACTACGGGACAAACACCTTC; CDR3: CASSLDYGTNTF
D: .; J: TRBJ1-1; V: TRBV5-1; size: .; DNA: TGCGCCAGCAGCCACCGGGACACTCACACTGAAGCTTTCTTT; CDR3: CASSHRDTHTEAFF
D: TRBD2; J: TRBJ2-5; V: TRBV5-1; size: .; DNA: TGCGCCAGCACGACTAGCGGGGGGGAGACCCAGTACTTC; CDR3: CASTTSGGETQYF
D: .; J: TRBJ2-5; V: TRBV9; size: .; DNA: TGTGCCAGCAGCGTACACCCTCAAGAGACCCAGTACTTC; CDR3: CASSVHPQETQYF
D: .; J: TRBJ2-1; V: TRBV6-1; size: .; DNA: TGTGCCAGCAGTGTGCGGGGCGTCAACTCCTACAATGAGCAGTTCTTC; CDR3: CASSVRGVNSYNEQFF
D: .; J: TRBJ1-1; V: TRBV20-1; size: few; DNA: TGCAGTGCTAGTTTAACTCCGAGGGGTGAAGCTTTCTTT; CDR3: CSASLTPRGEAFF
D: TRBD1; J: TRBJ2-1; V: TRBV19; size: few; DNA: TGTGCCAGTAGTATCCTGGGACAGGGCTTTTTATTCGACAATGAGCAGTTCTTC; CDR3: CASSILGQGFLFDNEQFF
D: .; J: TRBJ1-2; V: TRBV14; size: few; DNA: TGTGCCAGCAGCCACGGACCTTCCTATGGCTACACCTTC; CDR3: CASSHGPSYGYTF
D: .; J: TRBJ1-5; V: TRBV6-6; size: few; DNA: TGTGCCAGCAGTTACACAGGGCGCAATCAGCCCCAGCATTTT; CDR3: CASSYTGRNQPQHF
D: .; J: TRBJ2-1; V: TRBV3-1; size: .; DNA: TGTGCCAGCAGCGGGACGGCTAGCTCCTACAATGAGCAGTTCTTC; CDR3: CASSGTASSYNEQFF
D: .; J: TRBJ1-4; V: TRBV12-3/TRBV12-4; size: .; DNA: TGTGCCAGCAGTTCGTGGACGGAACCGAATGAAAAACTGTTTTTT; CDR3: CASSSWTEPNEKLFF
D: TRBD1; J: TRBJ2-5; V: TRBV5-1; size: .; DNA: TGCGCCAGCAGCCGGGACAGGGGGGACCAAGAGACCCAGTACTTC; CDR3: CASSRDRGDQETQYF
D: .; J: TRBJ1-1; V: TRBV5-1; size: few; DNA: TGCGCCAGCAGCCCCCCCAAGAGGGACACTGAAGCTTTCTTT; CDR3: CASSPPKRDTEAFF
D: .; J: TRBJ1-4; V: TRBV5-1; size: .; DNA: TGCGCCAGCAGCCTTCGCGGGGCGAGGATAGCAACTAATGAAAAACTGTTTTTT; CDR3: CASSLRGARIATNEKLFF
D: .; J: TRBJ1-1; V: TRBV7-6; size: many; DNA: TGTGCCAGCAGCTCCGACACTGAAGCTTTCTTT; CDR3: CASSSDTEAFF